This T cell receptor (beta chain) was profiled in a study of Ad26.COV2.S vaccination and SARS-CoV-2 variants. Overall study findings and caveats: Comparability of non-spike TCR breadth was observed across vaccine and placebo recipients. Reported post-vaccination CD8+ and CD4+ T cell responses to spike showed substantial breadth. Placebo recipients trailed vaccine recipients in spike-specific TCR breadth.

Profiled with immunoSEQ multiplex PCR; TCRdb holds only in-frame clones, not every one. The table has 440,000 or so clones, 80% to 95% seen once. V gave up 2 bases and J gave up 4 bases; unmatched junction bases: 4. CDR3 size: 15 residues. Germline loops: CDR1 SGHRS, CDR2 YFSETQ. Treatment given: some 19 received Ad26.COV2.S at low or high dose, single or two shots; 5 received placebo; per-sample allocation not given. Specimens were obtained on day 63 following the first vaccine or placebo injection. Comment on this clone: Its target is not known.

This receptor was obtained from a person aged 18-65 years who received the Ad26.COV2.S COVID-19 vaccine or a placebo. Sequencing was performed on peripheral blood, taken in a trial of Ad26.COV2.S vaccine versus placebo. The chain links TRBV5-1 to TRBJ2-1; 9 bases align to TRBD2. The CDR3: CASSFLAGAYNEQFF. CDR3 bases: TGCGCCAGCAGCTTCTTAGCGGGGGCTTACAATGAGCAGTTCTTC.